This T cell receptor beta chain was captured in a study of shared clonotypes between healthy human individuals. Study-wide results and caveats: Generation probabilities of non-shared clonotypes were lower (relative to those shared by all four donors). Estimated clonotype richness was generally higher in naive than memory subsets.

The naive CD8 subset, CD45RO-negative cells positively selected for CCR7, excluded terminally differentiated effector memory CD45RA+ cells. The CDR3 spans 17 residues. From germline, CDR1 is LNHDA and CDR2 SQIVND (reference sequence). V dropped 3 bases and J dropped 0 bases, with 17 bases sitting between them. Using immunoSEQ multiplex PCR, the repertoire was profiled, and TCRdb retains in-frame clones only, with some absent. The table has about 2,100,000 clones, just over 90% seen once. Regarding this clone: The antigen remains unidentified.

The J gene is TRBJ1-1, the V gene TRBV19; D not certain. The sequence came from a man between 18 and 35 years old in good health. Some clones in this sample may be carry-over from other donors' samples. Sample: naive CD8+ T cells from PBMCs. The CDR3 here is CASSIIPYAVLNTEAFF. The CDR3, as DNA: TGTGCCAGTAGTATTATCCCCTATGCAGTCCTGAACACTGAAGCTTTCTTT.